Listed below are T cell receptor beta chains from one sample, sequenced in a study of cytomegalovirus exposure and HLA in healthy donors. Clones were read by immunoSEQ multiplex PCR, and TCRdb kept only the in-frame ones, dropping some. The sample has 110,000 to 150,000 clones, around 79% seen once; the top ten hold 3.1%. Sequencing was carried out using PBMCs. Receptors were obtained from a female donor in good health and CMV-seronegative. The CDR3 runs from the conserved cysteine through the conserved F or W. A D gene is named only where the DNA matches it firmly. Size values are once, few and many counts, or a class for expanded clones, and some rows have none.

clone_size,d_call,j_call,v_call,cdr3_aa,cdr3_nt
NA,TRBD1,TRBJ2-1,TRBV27,CASSFSGTGDYNEQFF,TGTGCCAGCAGTTTCTCCGGGACAGGTGACTACAATGAGCAGTTCTTC
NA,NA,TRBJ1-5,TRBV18,CASSRGQGGDQPQHF,TGTGCCAGCTCACGTGGGCAGGGTGGAGATCAGCCCCAGCATTTT
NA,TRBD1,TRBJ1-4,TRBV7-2,CASSLQGTAATNEKLFF,TGTGCCAGCAGCTTACAAGGGACAGCTGCAACTAATGAAAAACTGTTTTTT
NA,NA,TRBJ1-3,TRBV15,CATSREIRTGNTIYF,TGTGCCACCAGCAGAGAGATCAGAACTGGAAACACCATATATTTT
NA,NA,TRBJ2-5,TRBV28,CASSSGSSETQYF,TGTGCCAGCAGTTCCGGGAGTTCTGAGACCCAGTACTTC
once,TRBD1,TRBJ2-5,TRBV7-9,CASSLRTGMETQYF,TGTGCCAGCAGCTTAAGGACAGGGATGGAGACCCAGTACTTC
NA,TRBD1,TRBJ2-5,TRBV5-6,CASSLNQGVAAQYF,TGTGCCAGCAGCTTAAACCAGGGGGTTGCGGCCCAGTACTTC
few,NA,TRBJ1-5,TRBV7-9,CASSLGKGGNQPQHF,TGTGCCAGCAGCTTAGGCAAGGGAGGAAATCAGCCCCAGCATTTT
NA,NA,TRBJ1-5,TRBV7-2,CASSSDNQPQHF,TGTGCCAGCAGCTCAGACAATCAGCCCCAGCATTTT
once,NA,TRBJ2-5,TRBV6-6,CASIGIRVPQETQYF,TGTGCCAGCATTGGGATCAGGGTACCCCAAGAGACCCAGTACTTC
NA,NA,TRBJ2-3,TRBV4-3,CASSQAPLAANTDTQYF,TGCGCCAGCAGCCAAGCCCCACTAGCAGCAAACACAGATACGCAGTATTTT
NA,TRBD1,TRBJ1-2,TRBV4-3,CASSQDLAVTGTGGVRGGYTF,TGCGCCAGCAGCCAAGATCTAGCGGTCACCGGGACAGGGGGTGTACGGGGAGGCTACACCTTC
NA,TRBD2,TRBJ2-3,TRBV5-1,CASSPLATSTDTQYF,TGCGCCAGCAGCCCACTAGCGACTAGCACAGATACGCAGTATTTT
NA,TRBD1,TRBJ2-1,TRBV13,CASSWVTGDISYNEQFF,TGTGCCAGCAGCTGGGTCACAGGGGACATCTCCTACAATGAGCAGTTCTTC
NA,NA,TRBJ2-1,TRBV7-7,CASSLGLPTYNEQFF,TGTGCTAGCAGCTTGGGCCTACCAACCTACAATGAGCAGTTCTTC
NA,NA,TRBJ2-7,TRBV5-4,CASSLGAGFRSSYEQYF,TGTGCCAGCAGCTTGGGCGCGGGGTTTAGGAGCTCCTACGAGCAGTACTTC
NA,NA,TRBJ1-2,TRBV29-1,CSVSRGSGYTF,TGCAGCGTTTCGCGGGGTAGTGGCTACACCTTC
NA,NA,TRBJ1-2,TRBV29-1,CSVGGMENDYGYPF,TGCAGCGTTGGTGGTATGGAGAATGACTATGGCTACCCCTTC
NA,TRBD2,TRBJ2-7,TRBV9,CASSEAGDPLYEQYF,TGTGCCAGCAGCGAAGCGGGGGACCCCCTCTACGAGCAGTACTTC
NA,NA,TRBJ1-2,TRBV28,CASSADWYGYTF,TGTGCCAGCAGTGCAGATTGGTATGGCTACACCTTC
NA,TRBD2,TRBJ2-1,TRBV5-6,CASSFLAGGPYNEQFF,TGTGCCAGCAGCTTTCTAGCGGGAGGCCCCTACAATGAGCAGTTCTTC
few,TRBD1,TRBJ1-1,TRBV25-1,CASARQGNMNTEAFF,TGTGCCAGCGCACGACAGGGGAACATGAACACTGAAGCTTTCTTT
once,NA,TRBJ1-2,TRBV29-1,CSVADSANYGYTF,TGCAGCGTTGCCGACAGCGCTAACTATGGCTACACCTTC
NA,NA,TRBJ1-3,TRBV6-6,CASSYGAYSGNTIYF,TGTGCCAGCAGTTATGGGGCTTACTCTGGAAACACCATATATTTT
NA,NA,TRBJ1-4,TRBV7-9,CASSPWRLGEKLFF,TGTGCCAGCAGCCCCTGGCGACTCGGGGAAAAACTGTTTTTT
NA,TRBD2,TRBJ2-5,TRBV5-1,CASSLQAGAGETQYF,TGCGCCAGCAGCTTGCAAGCGGGAGCCGGAGAGACCCAGTACTTC
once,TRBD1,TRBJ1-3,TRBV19,CASTHRGRSGNTIYF,TGTGCCAGTACCCACAGGGGGCGCTCTGGAAACACCATATATTTT
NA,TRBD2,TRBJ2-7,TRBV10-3,CAISGASGRGEQYF,TGTGCCATCAGTGGGGCTAGCGGGAGAGGCGAGCAGTACTTC
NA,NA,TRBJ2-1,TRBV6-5,CASSPRGGAGEQFF,TGTGCCAGCAGCCCCCGAGGGGGGGCAGGTGAGCAGTTCTTC
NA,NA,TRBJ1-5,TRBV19,CASSRPKGRNQPQHF,TGTGCCAGTAGTAGGCCTAAGGGGCGAAATCAGCCCCAGCATTTT
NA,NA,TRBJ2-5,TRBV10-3,CAIKDAHSEGTQYF,TGTGCCATCAAGGACGCTCACTCGGAGGGGACCCAGTACTTC
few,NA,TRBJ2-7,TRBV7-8,CASSPTDYEQYF,TGTGCCAGCAGCCCGACTGACTACGAGCAGTACTTC
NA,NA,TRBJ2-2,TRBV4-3,CASSQDAANTGELFF,TGCGCCAGCAGCCAAGATGCAGCGAACACCGGGGAGCTGTTTTTT
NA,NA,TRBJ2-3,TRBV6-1,CASSGQRDWGTDTQYF,TGTGCCAGCAGTGGCCAGAGGGATTGGGGCACAGATACGCAGTATTTT
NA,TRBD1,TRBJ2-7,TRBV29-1,CSVVMGTGSHEQYF,TGCAGCGTTGTAATGGGGACAGGGTCGCACGAGCAGTACTTC
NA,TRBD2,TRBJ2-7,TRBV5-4,CASSRGLAEGNEQYF,TGTGCCAGCAGCCGAGGACTAGCGGAAGGGAACGAGCAGTACTTC
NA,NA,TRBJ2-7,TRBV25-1,CASSEAGHYEQYF,TGTGCCAGCAGTGAGGCAGGCCACTACGAGCAGTACTTC
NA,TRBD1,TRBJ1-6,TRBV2,CASRTGGIISPLHF,TGTGCCAGCAGGACAGGGGGCATAATTTCACCCCTCCACTTT
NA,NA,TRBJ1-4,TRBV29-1,CSVTGTSNEKLFF,TGCAGCGTTACAGGGACGTCTAATGAAAAACTGTTTTTT
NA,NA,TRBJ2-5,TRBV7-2,CASSLFSETQYF,TGTGCCAGCAGCTTATTTTCGGAGACCCAGTACTTC
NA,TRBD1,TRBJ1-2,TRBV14,CASSITGVLGGYTF,TGTGCCAGCAGCATAACAGGGGTCCTAGGAGGCTACACCTTC
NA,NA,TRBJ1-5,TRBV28,CAGRGFRGYQPQHF,TGTGCCGGCAGGGGTTTCAGGGGTTATCAGCCCCAGCATTTT
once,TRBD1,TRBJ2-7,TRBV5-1,CASSYDRDLRYEQYF,TGCGCCAGCAGCTATGACAGGGACCTTCGGTACGAGCAGTACTTC
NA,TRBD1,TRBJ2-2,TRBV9,CASSVNPTGGAGELFF,TGTGCCAGCAGCGTAAACCCGACAGGGGGCGCCGGGGAGCTGTTTTTT
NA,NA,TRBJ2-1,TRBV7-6,CASSLSREQFF,TGTGCCAGCAGCCTGAGCCGAGAGCAGTTCTTC
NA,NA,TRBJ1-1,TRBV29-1,CSVERRGGRTEAFF,TGCAGCGTTGAAAGAAGGGGGGGGCGGACTGAAGCTTTCTTT
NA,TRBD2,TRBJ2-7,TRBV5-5,CASSSGLAGVPYEQYF,TGTGCCAGCAGCTCCGGACTAGCGGGAGTACCCTACGAGCAGTACTTC